Listed below are T cell receptor beta chains from one sample, sequenced in a study of metastatic and nonmetastatic thyroid tumors. TCRdb re-processed the PCR reads through MiXCR. This sample has approximately 16,000 clones, with about 23% found just once. The specimen sequenced was blood. These receptors were collected from a male donor with papillary thyroid cancer or a benign thyroid nodule (not recorded which). Some clones in this sample may be carry-over from other donors' samples. The CDR3 runs from the conserved cysteine through the conserved F or W. The order of the fields is V gene, J gene, CDR3 protein.

>TRBV7-9|TRBJ1-2
CAGSLARDSQGYTF
>TRBV20-1|TRBJ2-7
CSVSGGGLGSYEQYF
>TRBV6-5|TRBJ1-3
CASSYGAGPLAGNTIYF
>TRBV18|TRBJ2-5
CASSPPGSQETQYF
>TRBV5-1|TRBJ1-1
CASSWDSKNTEAFF
>TRBV24-1|TRBJ2-2
CATSDRLAGVFSAGELFF
>TRBV30|TRBJ2-2
CAWSSVTGELFF
>TRBV7-3|TRBJ2-1
CASSLPGLGANEQFF
>TRBV5-8|TRBJ1-4
CASSRDRGFEKLFF
>TRBV11-3|TRBJ1-3
CASSLGTGNTIYF
>TRBV11-2|TRBJ1-3
CASSLGTAGNTIYF
>TRBV19|TRBJ1-5
CASSPDRAGQPQHF
>TRBV5-1|TRBJ1-1
CASSGRAQVSNTEAFF
>TRBV3-1|TRBJ1-4
CASSHRTGGANEKLFF
>TRBV9|TRBJ2-1
CASHFNEQFF
>TRBV7-6|TRBJ2-7
CASGGVGYEQYF
>TRBV5-1|TRBJ1-1
CASKSWGLTEAFF
>TRBV20-1|TRBJ2-7
CSAQPLRAGLNYEQYF
>TRBV30|TRBJ1-2
CAWSVLRGARGGYTF
>TRBV20-1|TRBJ2-5
CSAKNSGLAGYQETQYF
>TRBV4-1|TRBJ1-5
CASSQGGDRRNQPQHF
>TRBV5-1|TRBJ2-7
CASSLGTSGTASYEQYF
>TRBV2|TRBJ2-3
CASSETGLATDTQYF
>TRBV5-6|TRBJ1-1
CASRKKDRGHAEAFF
>TRBV18|TRBJ2-7
CASSDRRTSVQQYF
>TRBV4-3|TRBJ1-1
CASSHEGHPNTEAFF
>TRBV10-1|TRBJ2-5
CASIASGTGLETQYF